This is a list of T cell receptor beta chains from one sample in a study of identical twins. In TCRdb, the 5' RACE reads were re-called with MiXCR into one record per CDR3 protein. The sample lists 450,000 or so distinct CDR3 sequences; 12% to 15% were seen once. The sample also formed part of further work on yellow fever vaccine responses in identical twins.

Sequenced material: CD4+ T cells sorted from blood. These receptors came from a woman aged 18-35 years in good health. Each CDR3 is given with its conserved first and last residue. Each record gives: CDR3 DNA, CDR3 protein, V gene, D gene, J gene, clone size. A D gene is named only where the DNA matches it firmly. Part of the rows lack a size; the others show once, few, many or a class for expanded clones.

TGTGCCAGTTCCTTAACCGGGCGTGGCACAGATACGCAGTATTTT | CASSLTGRGTDTQYF | TRBV12-3/TRBV12-4 | . | TRBJ2-3 | many
TGTGCCAGCAGCTACCCCCTGGCAGGGGGGCATGGCTACACCTTC | CASSYPLAGGHGYTF | TRBV7-2 | TRBD1 | TRBJ1-2 | few
TGCAGTGCTAGACCTACTAGCGGGAGTGTATACGAGCAGTACTTC | CSARPTSGSVYEQYF | TRBV20-1 | TRBD2 | TRBJ2-7 | many
TGTGCCAGCAGCTTAGAGGTGCTGCGGGAGAACTTGACCCAGTACTTC | CASSLEVLRENLTQYF | TRBV11-2 | TRBD2 | TRBJ2-5 | .
TGCGCCAGCAGTCCGGACAGATCCTACTCCTACGAGCAGTACTTC | CASSPDRSYSYEQYF | TRBV5-1 | . | TRBJ2-7 | few
TGTGCCAGCAGCTTAGTCGGGGACAGCTACTACAATGAGCAGTTCTTC | CASSLVGDSYYNEQFF | TRBV7-2 | TRBD1 | TRBJ2-1 | .
TGCAGCGTTGATCGGCTAGCGGAGAGTTCTAGCACAGATACGCAGTATTTT | CSVDRLAESSSTDTQYF | TRBV29-1 | TRBD2 | TRBJ2-3 | few
TGTGCCAGTAGTATGATCCAGCCAGATACGCAGTATTTT | CASSMIQPDTQYF | TRBV19 | . | TRBJ2-3 | .
TGTGCCAGCAGCTTGAGACAACCCCGGGGCGGCACTGAAGCTTTCTTT | CASSLRQPRGGTEAFF | TRBV7-8 | . | TRBJ1-1 | .
TGTGCCAGCAGCCGTAGACTAGCGGGTTACACCGGGGAGCTGTTTTTT | CASSRRLAGYTGELFF | TRBV3-1 | TRBD2 | TRBJ2-2 | few
TGTGCCAGCAGTTTAGGTGGGGGACTAGCGGGAGCCATGATGTCAGATACGCAGTATTTT | CASSLGGGLAGAMMSDTQYF | TRBV28 | TRBD2 | TRBJ2-3 | .
TGCAGTGCTAGAGATGAACAGCTATCCTACAATGAGCAGTTCTTC | CSARDEQLSYNEQFF | TRBV20-1 | . | TRBJ2-1 | .
TGCGCCAGCAGCCAAGGGACAGGGAGCCATTACTTC | CASSQGTGSHYF | TRBV4-3 | TRBD1 | TRBJ2-7 | many
TGTGCCAGCAGTGACCAGACTAGCGGGACCACAGATACGCAGTATTTT | CASSDQTSGTTDTQYF | TRBV25-1 | TRBD2 | TRBJ2-3 | few
TGTGCCAGCACCACCCCAGGGGGGGGGCAAACAGATACGCAGTATTTT | CASTTPGGGQTDTQYF | TRBV27 | . | TRBJ2-3 | .
TGCAGTGCTAGAGAGGGGGGATCCTCACCCCTCCACTTT | CSAREGGSSPLHF | TRBV20-1 | . | TRBJ1-6 | .
TGTGCCAGCAGTTTAGAAGCGCTAGCGGACTCCTACAATGAGCAGTTCTTC | CASSLEALADSYNEQFF | TRBV12-3/TRBV12-4 | TRBD2 | TRBJ2-1 | .
TGCAGTGCTAGAGCGGCGGGAGCCTACGAGCAGTACTTC | CSARAAGAYEQYF | TRBV20-1 | TRBD2 | TRBJ2-7 | few
TGTGCCAGCAGCCACTCTTTGCGGGTCGTCCTGACTTTC | CASSHSLRVVLTF | TRBV7-2 | . | TRBJ2-6 | many
TGTGCCAGCTCACCCCTGGACAGGGGTAACGAGCAGTACTTC | CASSPLDRGNEQYF | TRBV18 | TRBD1 | TRBJ2-7 | .
TGTGCCAGCTCATGGGGCAGCGGGGGCGTAAAAAGGGATACGCAGTATTTT | CASSWGSGGVKRDTQYF | TRBV28 | TRBD2 | TRBJ2-3 | .
TGTGCCAGCAGTACTAGCGGGAGCTATCAGATAAGGCAGTATTTT | CASSTSGSYQIRQYF | TRBV27 | TRBD2 | TRBJ2-3 | .
TGTGCCAGCAGCCCAAGGGCCAAGGGGGCGACCCAGTACTTC | CASSPRAKGATQYF | TRBV7-3 | TRBD1 | TRBJ2-5 | .
TGTGCCAGCAGCCAAGATCTGGGACTAGCGGTCACCTACAATGAGCAGTTCTTC | CASSQDLGLAVTYNEQFF | TRBV14 | TRBD2 | TRBJ2-1 | .
TGCGCCAGCAGCTTGGGGGGGCCGAGGGACATTCAGTACTTC | CASSLGGPRDIQYF | TRBV5-1 | . | TRBJ2-4 | .
TGTGCCAGCAGCCAGAGGGCGGAGACCCAGTACTTC | CASSQRAETQYF | TRBV3-1 | . | TRBJ2-5 | .
TGTGCCAGCAGTTTTCCGGTGCCGGGGAATCAGCCCCAGCATTTT | CASSFPVPGNQPQHF | TRBV28 | . | TRBJ1-5 | few
TGTGCCAGCAGCCCTCGGACCCACAATGAGCAGTTCTTC | CASSPRTHNEQFF | TRBV12-3/TRBV12-4 | . | TRBJ2-1 | .
TGCAGCGTCGGGACAGGGGGGGGTCAGCCCCAGCATTTT | CSVGTGGGQPQHF | TRBV29-1 | TRBD1 | TRBJ1-5 | few
TGTGCCAGCAGCGTAGATCCGGCAGGAACCTACGAGCAGTACTTC | CASSVDPAGTYEQYF | TRBV9 | . | TRBJ2-7 | .
TGTGCCATCAGTGACGCGAGCAGGGAGGACGAGCAGTACTTC | CAISDASREDEQYF | TRBV10-3 | . | TRBJ2-7 | few
TGTGCCAGCAGCTTAACGAGGGTAGGGGGCAATGAGCAGTTCTTC | CASSLTRVGGNEQFF | TRBV7-3 | . | TRBJ2-1 | .
TGTGCCAGCAGCTTAGAGCTAGCGGGAGCGGTTGAGCAGTTCTTC | CASSLELAGAVEQFF | TRBV11-2 | TRBD2 | TRBJ2-1 | .
TGTGCCAGCAGCCCGGTCCCTGGGACCTCTACCTATGGCTACACCTTC | CASSPVPGTSTYGYTF | TRBV5-6 | . | TRBJ1-2 | few
TGTGCCTGGTCTGGGTTGTGGGGTGGAAACATTCAGTACTTC | CAWSGLWGGNIQYF | TRBV30 | . | TRBJ2-4 | few
TGCAGCATTGGACAGGGAGGGCGTGGGGAGCAGTACTTC | CSIGQGGRGEQYF | TRBV29-1 | . | TRBJ2-7 | few
TGCGCCAGCAGCTTCAGGGTGCGGCAAGCAGATACGCAGTATTTT | CASSFRVRQADTQYF | TRBV5-1 | . | TRBJ2-3 | many
TGTGCCAGCAGTGAGGGACTGTCCGGGGATACGCAGTATTTT | CASSEGLSGDTQYF | TRBV6-4 | . | TRBJ2-3 | .
TGCAGTGCTAGTCGGACTACCAACGGGGAGCAGTACTTC | CSASRTTNGEQYF | TRBV20-1 | . | TRBJ2-7 | .
TGTGCCAGCTCAACCGCCCGGGGGGGGCGCACAGATACGCAGTATTTT | CASSTARGGRTDTQYF | TRBV18 | TRBD2 | TRBJ2-3 | .
TGTGCCAGCAGTGAGGCTACTTCTGCCCGGGGCCTTCTTTCCAATCAGCCCCAGCATTTT | CASSEATSARGLLSNQPQHF | TRBV6-1 | . | TRBJ1-5 | few
TGCGCCAGCAGCCCTTCTGTTCAGGCACGTTCGAACACCGGGGAGCTGTTTTTT | CASSPSVQARSNTGELFF | TRBV5-1 | . | TRBJ2-2 | many
TGTGCCAGCAGCGTAGACCCAGGGGGCCGAGAGACCCAGTACTTC | CASSVDPGGRETQYF | TRBV9 | TRBD1 | TRBJ2-5 | few
TGCAGCGCCGACCGGACTAGCGGGATCGGTGAGCAGTTCTTC | CSADRTSGIGEQFF | TRBV29-1 | TRBD2 | TRBJ2-1 | many
TGTGCCAGCAGCTCCGTCCCGAACACCGGGGAGCTGTTTTTT | CASSSVPNTGELFF | TRBV7-2 | . | TRBJ2-2 | few
TGTGCCAGCAGCTTAAGGACTAGCGGGGTCACAGATACGCAGTATTTT | CASSLRTSGVTDTQYF | TRBV7-2 | TRBD2 | TRBJ2-3 | few